The sequence of this T cell receptor beta chain was determined in a study of blood T cell repertoires in COVID-19. As for the study in general: Samples representing acute and convalescent COVID-19 were sourced from the United States, Italy and Spain. Sources were T cells, B-cell-depleted T cells, or PBMCs; the material itself was cDNA or gDNA.

As originally analysed: Amplification of reference gene primers provided the estimated nucleated cell counts. The protocol was immunoSEQ multiplex PCR, while the TCRdb copy is restricted to in-frame clones and leaves out a portion. V, J and clone size are taken as reported in that table, and D and trimming were inferred from the DNA itself. The profile shows about 210,000 clones, around 85% of them singletons. The CDR3 covers 14 residues. V gave up 6 bases and J gave up 4 bases, with 14 bases separating them. The germline gives CDR1 SGHTA, CDR2 FQGNSA. The specimen was peripheral blood. The source of this sequence is a woman in her 70s with acute or convalescent COVID-19. The gene calls are TRBV7-2 and TRBJ2-3, with D tentatively TRBD2 (6 bases). The CDR3 DNA is TGTGCCAGCAGACCGGGACTTCCCCCAGATACGCAGTATTTT. It translates to CASRPGLPPDTQYF.